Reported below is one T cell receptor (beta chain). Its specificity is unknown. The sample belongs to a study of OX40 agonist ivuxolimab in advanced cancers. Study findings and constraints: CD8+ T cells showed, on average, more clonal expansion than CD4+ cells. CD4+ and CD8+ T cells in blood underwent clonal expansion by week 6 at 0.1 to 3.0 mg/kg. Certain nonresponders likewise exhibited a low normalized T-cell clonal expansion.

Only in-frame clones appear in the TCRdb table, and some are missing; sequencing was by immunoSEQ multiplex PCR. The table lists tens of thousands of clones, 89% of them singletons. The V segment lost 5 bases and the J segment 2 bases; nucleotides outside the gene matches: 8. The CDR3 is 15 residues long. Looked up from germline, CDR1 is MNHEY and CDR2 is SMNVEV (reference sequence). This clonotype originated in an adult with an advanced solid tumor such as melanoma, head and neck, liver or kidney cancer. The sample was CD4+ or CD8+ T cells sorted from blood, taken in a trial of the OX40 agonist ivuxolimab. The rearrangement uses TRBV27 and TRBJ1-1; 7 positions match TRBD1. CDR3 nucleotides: TGTGCCAGCAGTGTCTCGGGACAGTTCAACACTGAAGCTTTCTTT. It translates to CASSVSGQFNTEAFF.